This record covers a single T cell receptor (beta chain). CDR1 is SGHTA, CDR2 FQGNSA, per germline. The CDR3 spans 15 residues. The germline V and J ends were trimmed by 5 bases and 2 bases, with 14 bases remaining between them. Researchers took lesional scalp punch biopsies and peripheral blood from people who were alopecia areata patients. The data derive from a study of CD8+ T cells in alopecia areata. Across the whole study: Patients in the study were on tofacitinib for 6 to 18 months, then off it for 6 months.

RNA was isolated and reverse transcribed to cDNA, the sequencing template. Repertoires were generated with immunoSEQ multiplex PCR, while TCRdb's copy carries only in-frame clones and drops some. The sample includes under 20,000 clones, about 70% of them seen just once. The sequencing used skin, collected at week 0. The TCR comes from a human donor with alopecia areata. V gene TRBV7-2 combines with J gene TRBJ2-3; D might be TRBD1 or TRBD2, each matching 7 bases. The CDR3 nucleotides are TGTGCCAGCAGCCCCCAGGGGGACTACACAGATACGCAGTATTTT. Translated, it gives CASSPQGDYTDTQYF. Supplemented by reference TRBV7-2 and TRBJ2-3, the full variable domain reads GAGVSQSPSNKVTEKGKDVELRCDPISGHTALYWYRQSLGQGLEFLIYFQGNSAPDKSGLPSDRFSAERTGGSVSTLTIQRTQQEDSAVYLCASSPQGDYTDTQYFGPGTRLTVL.